This section outlines one T cell receptor (beta chain) sequence together with its context. Antigen: not known. Use of 60 Vbeta and 13 Jbeta primers characterized the PCR. Profiled with immunoSEQ multiplex PCR; TCRdb holds only in-frame clones, not every one. The sample consists of some 200,000 clones, 79% of them appearing once. This sample was taken from a study of cytomegalovirus exposure and HLA in healthy donors. General study findings and limits: Most TCR sequences were rare, but some public TCRs occurred in many donors. Judged likely to be a sequencing artifact was a cluster of highly shared sequence variants. CMV serostatus was the only immune exposure information that was available.

With 5 bases clipped from V and 0 bases from J, the junction kept 6 bases outside the gene matches. The germline gives CDR1 LNHDA, CDR2 SQIVND (reference sequence). The CDR3 spans 15 residues. Sequencing was carried out using PBMCs. The TCR sequence derives from a girl aged 5-17 years in good health and CMV-seropositive. The chain has TRBV19 and TRBJ2-7; 8 bases agree with TRBD1. The CDR3 nucleotides are TGTGCCAGTAGTTTGACAGGGGTACCCTCCTACGAGCAGTACTTC. It encodes CASSLTGVPSYEQYF.